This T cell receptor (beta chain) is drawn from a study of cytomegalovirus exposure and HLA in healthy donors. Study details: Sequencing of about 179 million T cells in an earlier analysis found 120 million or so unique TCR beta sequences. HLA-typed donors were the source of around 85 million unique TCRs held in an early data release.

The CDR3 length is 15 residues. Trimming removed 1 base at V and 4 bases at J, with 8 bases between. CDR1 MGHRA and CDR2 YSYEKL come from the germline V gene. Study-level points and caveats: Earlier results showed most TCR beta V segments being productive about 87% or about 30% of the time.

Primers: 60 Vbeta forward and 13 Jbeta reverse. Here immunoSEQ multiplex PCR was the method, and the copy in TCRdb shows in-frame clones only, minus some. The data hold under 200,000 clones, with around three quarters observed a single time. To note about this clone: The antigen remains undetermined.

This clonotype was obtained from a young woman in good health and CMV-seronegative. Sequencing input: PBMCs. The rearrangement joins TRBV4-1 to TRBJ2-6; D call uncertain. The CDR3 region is CASSQGHTGANVLTF. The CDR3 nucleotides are TGCGCCAGCAGCCAAGGACACACCGGGGCCAACGTCCTGACTTTC.